This TCR beta chain appears in the sequencing data of a study of blood T cell repertoires in COVID-19. Study in general: Some COVID-19 samples were acute and others convalescent; all came from the United States, Italy and Spain.

Under the authors' procedure: Nucleated cell counts were estimated from reference gene primer amplification. TCRdb's copy holds only in-frame clones and misses some; the assay was immunoSEQ multiplex PCR. V, J and clone size derive from that table, while D and trimming were established from the DNA sequence. The sample records a few hundred thousand clones, around 87% being singletons. The CDR3 contains 15 residues. J gave up 3 bases and V 5 bases, and 4 bases lay outside the gene matches. Germline CDR1 and CDR2: SGHKS and YYEKEE (reference sequence). Seattle cases were enrolled at active infection and followed longitudinally.

The TCR sequence derives from a woman under 40 with COVID-19, enrolled during active disease. The J gene is TRBJ1-5, the V gene TRBV5-5, with 11 bases that match TRBD1. Sequenced input: peripheral blood. In DNA form, the CDR3 reads TGTGCCAGCAGTTGGGACAGGGGGTTCAATCAGCCCCAGCATTTT. Its translation is CASSWDRGFNQPQHF.